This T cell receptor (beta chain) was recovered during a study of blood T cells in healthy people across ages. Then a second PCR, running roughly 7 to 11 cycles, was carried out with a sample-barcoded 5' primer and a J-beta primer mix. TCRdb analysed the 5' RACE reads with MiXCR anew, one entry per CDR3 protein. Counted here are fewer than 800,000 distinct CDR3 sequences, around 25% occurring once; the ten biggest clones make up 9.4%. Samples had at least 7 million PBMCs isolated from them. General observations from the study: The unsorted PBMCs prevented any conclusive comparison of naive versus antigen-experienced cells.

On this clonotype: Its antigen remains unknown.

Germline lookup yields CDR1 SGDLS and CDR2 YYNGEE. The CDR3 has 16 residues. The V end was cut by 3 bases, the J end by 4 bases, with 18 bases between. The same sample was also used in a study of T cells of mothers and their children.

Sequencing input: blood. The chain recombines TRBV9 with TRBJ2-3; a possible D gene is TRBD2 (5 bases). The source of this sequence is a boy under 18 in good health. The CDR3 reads CASSDGIDGDSDTQYF. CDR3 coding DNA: TGTGCCAGCAGCGACGGGATCGACGGGGATTCAGATACGCAGTATTTT.